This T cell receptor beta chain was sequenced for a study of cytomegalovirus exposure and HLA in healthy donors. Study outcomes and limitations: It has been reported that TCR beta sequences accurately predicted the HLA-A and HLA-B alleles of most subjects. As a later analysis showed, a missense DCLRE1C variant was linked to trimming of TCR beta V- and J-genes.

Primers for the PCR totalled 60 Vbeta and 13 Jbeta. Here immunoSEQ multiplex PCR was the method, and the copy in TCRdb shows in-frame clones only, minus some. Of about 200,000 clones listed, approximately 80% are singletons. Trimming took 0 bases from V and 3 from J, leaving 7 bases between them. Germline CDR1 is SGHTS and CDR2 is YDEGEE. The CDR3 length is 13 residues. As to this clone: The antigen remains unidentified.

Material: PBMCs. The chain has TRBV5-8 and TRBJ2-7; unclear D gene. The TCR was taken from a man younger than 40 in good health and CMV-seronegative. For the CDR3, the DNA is TGTGCCAGCAGCTTGGGACGGGTCTACGAGCAGTACTTC. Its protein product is CASSLGRVYEQYF. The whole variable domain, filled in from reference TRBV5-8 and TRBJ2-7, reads EAGVTQSPTHLIKTRGQQATLRCSPISGHTSVYWYQQALGLGLQFLLWYDEGEERNRGNFPPRFSGRQFPNYSSELNVNALELEDSALYLCASSLGRVYEQYFGPGTRLTVT.